Below are 29 T cell receptor beta chains sequenced from a single sample in a study of T cell responses to AZD1222 COVID-19 vaccine (dated by TCRdb to the early 2020s). The library was made by the immunoSEQ multiplex PCR assay. This immuneACCESS table, as held by TCRdb, lists in-frame sequences with V and J called but not all clones. Of the missing ones, under half trace to an unresolved V gene in checked studies; the others have no known cause. Recorded for this sample are 80,000 to 100,000 clones; around 90% of them occurred a single time. The top ten hold about an eighth of the sample. The time point label for this specimen denotes: baseline before first vaccination. Sequencing was performed on peripheral blood, taken on day 0 of AZD1222 vaccination. These receptors all come from an adult in good health.

The chain has TRBV2 and TRBJ2-5; TRBD2 agrees at 11 bases. J gave up 2 bases and V 2 bases, and 10 bases lay outside the gene matches. The CDR3 contains 18 residues. CDR1 and CDR2 from the germline V gene are SNHLY and FYNNEI. In nucleotides, the CDR3 is TGTGCCAGCAGTGAACGTCTAGCGGGGGGCTCAAGACAAGAGACCCAGTACTTC. Translation: CASSERLAGGSRQETQYF.

This chain connects TRBV7-2 to TRBJ2-7; 16 bases map to TRBD2. CDR3 length equals 18 residues. V lost 4 bases, J lost 5 bases, and 11 bases stayed unmatched. Germline lookup yields CDR1 SGHTA and CDR2 FQGNSA. In nucleotides, the CDR3 is TGTGCCAGCAGCTGGGGACTAGCGGGAGGGTTTTCAAGTCACGAGCAGTACTTC. Protein product: CASSWGLAGGFSSHEQYF. Full variable domain (outside the CDR3, taken from reference TRBV7-2 and TRBJ2-7): GAGVSQSPSNKVTEKGKDVELRCDPISGHTALYWYRQSLGQGLEFLIYFQGNSAPDKSGLPSDRFSAERTGGSVSTLTIQRTQQEDSAVYLCASSWGLAGGFSSHEQYFGPGTRLTVT.

The rearrangement joins TRBV19 to TRBJ2-1, with D unclear. V lost 0 bases to trimming and J lost 13 bases, with 16 bases between them. Germline loops: CDR1 LNHDA, CDR2 SQIVND (reference sequence). The length of the CDR3 is 14 residues. The CDR3 spells CASSIDRWGNGQFF. As DNA, the CDR3 is TGTGCCAGTAGTATAGATCGTTGGGGAAACGGTCAGTTCTTC.

This clone has a single count. The chain combines TRBV19 with TRBJ1-5, with D unclear. The CDR3 sequence is 15 residues long. V lost 3 bases to trimming and J lost 5 bases, with 14 bases between them. Per the germline V gene, CDR1 is LNHDA and CDR2 is SQIVND (reference sequence). As DNA, the CDR3 is TGTGCCAGTAGTATGTTGAGAAGGGCACATCAGCCCCAGCATTTT. Translated, it gives CASSMLRRAHQPQHF.

The J gene is TRBJ2-1, the V gene TRBV6-1; D might be TRBD1 (6 bases). CDR3 length equals 16 residues. V gave up 4 bases and J gave up 0 bases, with 13 bases separating them. From germline, CDR1 is MNHNS and CDR2 SASEGT. This chain's CDR3 is CASSGGRVSSYNEQFF. In DNA form, the CDR3 reads TGTGCCAGCAGTGGGGGGCGGGTCAGCTCCTACAATGAGCAGTTCTTC.

This sequence joins TRBV2 and TRBJ1-4; no reliable D call. The CDR3 loop spans 13 amino acids. Germline V lookup: CDR1 SNHLY, CDR2 FYNNEI. V lost 7 bases to trimming and J lost 4 bases, with 10 bases between them. CDR3 sequence: CASIGQINEKLFF. The DNA of the CDR3 is TGTGCCAGCATCGGGCAGATTAATGAAAAACTGTTTTTT.

The CDR3, as DNA: TGTGCCATCAGTGAGTCGTCGGGTGGCTACACCTTC. Translation gives CAISESSGGYTF. This sequence joins TRBV10-3 and TRBJ1-2; D gene unclear. Trimming stripped 0 bases from V and 7 bases from J, with 6 bases between. Germline-derived CDR1 and CDR2 are ENHRY and SYGVKD. The length of the CDR3 is 12 residues.

The V gene is TRBV5-1, the J gene TRBJ2-5; D call uncertain. This CDR3 has 12 amino acids. The germline CDR1 and CDR2 sequences are SGHRS and YFSETQ. V was shortened by 0 bases and J by 5 bases, with 5 bases between the two germline ends. In DNA, the CDR3 is TGCGCCAGCAGCTTGGTTCGGGAGACCCAGTACTTC. It specifies CASSLVRETQYF.

The J gene is TRBJ1-2, the V gene TRBV30; D gene uncertain. V shed 3 bases and J shed 6 bases, with 14 bases lying between them. Germline CDR1 and CDR2: GTSNPN and SVGIG (reference sequence). The CDR3 sequence is 13 residues long. Here the CDR3 DNA reads TGTGCCTGGAGCCGGGCAGTGCCGGATGGCTACACCTTC. This gives the protein CAWSRAVPDGYTF.

This sequence joins TRBV7-9 and TRBJ1-1, with D unresolved. The germline V gene has CDR1 SEHNR and CDR2 FQNEAQ (reference sequence). Trimming cost V 7 bases and J 0 bases, with 12 bases left between them. The CDR3 contains 14 residues. The CDR3 DNA reads as TGTGCCAGCACCACCACCCGCATGAACACTGAAGCTTTCTTT. Translating gives CASTTTRMNTEAFF.

The J gene is TRBJ2-7, the V gene TRBV4-1; 9 bases map to TRBD1. From germline, CDR1 is MGHRA and CDR2 YSYEKL. V lost 4 bases, J lost 2 bases, and 6 bases stayed unmatched. This CDR3 is built from 15 residues. The CDR3 reads CASSLKGQGPYEQYF. The CDR3, as DNA: TGCGCCAGCAGCCTTAAGGGACAGGGCCCCTACGAGCAGTACTTC.

The CDR3 loop is CAWTQGPEKLFF. As DNA, the CDR3 is TGTGCCTGGACCCAGGGGCCCGAAAAACTGTTTTTT. The V gene is TRBV30, the J gene TRBJ1-4; tentative D call: TRBD1 (6 bases). Germline-derived CDR1 and CDR2 are GTSNPN and SVGIG (reference sequence). The CDR3 is 12 residues long. V was cut by 4 bases and J by 8 bases, with 11 bases left in between.

The chain is built from TRBV7-3 and TRBJ2-1; D unresolved. Trimming pared 1 base from V and 0 bases from J, leaving 7 bases between. The CDR3 is made up of 15 amino acids. CDR1 is SGHTA, CDR2 FQGTGA, per germline. CDR3 nucleotide sequence: TGTGCCAGCAGCTTAAAGGGCAGCTCCTACAATGAGCAGTTCTTC. Protein product: CASSLKGSSYNEQFF.

CDR3 amino acids: CASSLEATGVPYNEQFF. The DNA of the CDR3 is TGCGCCAGCAGCTTGGAGGCCACAGGGGTTCCTTACAATGAGCAGTTCTTC. The chain combines TRBV5-1 with TRBJ2-1, with 7 bases aligning to TRBD1. V shed 0 bases, J shed 4 bases, and the junction held 10 bases outside the gene matches. The CDR3 runs to 17 residues. Looked up from germline, CDR1 is SGHRS and CDR2 is YFSETQ.

This rearrangement joins TRBV7-9 to TRBJ2-5; D is uncertain. The length of the CDR3 is 12 residues. Per the germline V gene, CDR1 is SEHNR and CDR2 is FQNEAQ (reference sequence). V lost 8 bases and J 5 bases, leaving 12 bases between the germline ends. The CDR3 DNA reads TGTGCCAGCGAACTGAGTGGGGAGACCCAGTACTTC. This codes for CASELSGETQYF.

This chain links TRBV5-1 with TRBJ2-7, with TRBD2 matching 12 bases. With V trimmed by 5 bases and J by 3 bases, 0 bases remained unmatched. Germline V lookup: CDR1 SGHRS, CDR2 YFSETQ. The CDR3 is 13 residues long. The CDR3 DNA reads TGCGCCAGCAGACTAGCGGGGGGCTACGAGCAGTACTTC. Protein sequence: CASRLAGGYEQYF.

V usage is TRBV24-1 and J usage is TRBJ2-3, with D possibly matching TRBD2 (6 bases). From germline, CDR1 is KGHDR and CDR2 SFDVKD. V gave up 7 bases and J gave up 6 bases, with 13 bases separating them. The CDR3 sequence is 13 residues long. Written as DNA, the CDR3 is TGTGCCACCAGGCGGGATCCCTCGGATACGCAGTATTTT. It encodes CATRRDPSDTQYF.

The V call is TRBV20-1, the J call TRBJ1-1; D remains ambiguous. The V end was cut by 3 bases, the J end by 4 bases, with 15 bases between. This CDR3 has 14 residues. In germline, CDR1 is DFQATT, CDR2 SNEGSKA (reference sequence). CDR3 in DNA: TGCAGTGCTAGTGGACCGCGAGGTGGCACTGAAGCTTTCTTT. Protein product: CSASGPRGGTEAFF.

The chain uses TRBV2 and TRBJ1-5; perhaps TRBD1 as D (6 bases). From germline, CDR1 is SNHLY and CDR2 FYNNEI. Trimming shortened V by 1 base and J by 3 bases, and 7 bases separated the two germline ends. CDR3 length: 14 residues. The CDR3: CASSEGTVNQPQHF. In DNA, the CDR3 is TGTGCCAGCAGTGAAGGGACAGTCAATCAGCCCCAGCATTTT.

This chain connects TRBV4-2 to TRBJ1-1; 7 nucleotides line up with TRBD1. V shed 3 bases and J 4 bases; nucleotides not matched to a gene: 2. The CDR3 length is 13 residues. Germline CDR1 is LGHNA and CDR2 is YNFKEQ. The CDR3: CASSHGTVTEAFF. The CDR3 DNA reads TGTGCCAGCAGCCACGGGACAGTCACTGAAGCTTTCTTT.

The chain links TRBV6-7 to TRBJ1-5; 7 positions match TRBD1. TRBV6-7 belongs to the ORF category, with a function that is uncertain. The CDR3 is 14 residues long. V shed 2 bases, J shed 4 bases, and the junction held 2 bases outside the gene matches. The CDR3 region is CASSYDRENQPQHF. DNA of the CDR3: TGTGCCAGCAGTTACGACAGGGAGAATCAGCCCCAGCATTTT.

This rearrangement joins TRBV18 to TRBJ1-1, with TRBD1 as a possible D gene (6 bases). Germline loops: CDR1 KGHSH, CDR2 LQKENI. V was shortened by 5 bases and J by 1 base, with 11 bases between the two germline ends. The length of the CDR3 is 14 residues. The CDR3 DNA is TGTGCCAGCTCAAGCCGGGACAAGAACACTGAAGCTTTCTTT. It is translated as CASSSRDKNTEAFF.

The chain combines TRBV7-8 with TRBJ2-1, with TRBD1 identical over 8 bases. Losses at the gene ends were 4 bases for V and 10 bases for J; bases not matched to a gene: 6. Germline V gene lookup returns CDR1 SGHVS and CDR2 FQNEAQ. This CDR3 is 13 amino acids long. The CDR3 DNA follows: TGTGCCAGCAGCTCCAGGACAGGGCCCGAGCAGTTCTTC. Translating gives CASSSRTGPEQFF.

The chain links TRBV5-4 to TRBJ2-5; 7 bases match TRBD1. The germline V gene has CDR1 SGHNT and CDR2 YYREEE (reference sequence). This CDR3 comprises 14 residues. The V and J ends lost 4 bases and 2 bases, in that order; junction bases with no gene match: 5. CDR3 bases: TGTGCCAGCAGCACATGGGGACAGCAAGAGACCCAGTACTTC. As protein: CASSTWGQQETQYF.

The genes are TRBV15 and TRBJ1-6; 8 bases are shared with TRBD1. J lost 6 bases, V lost 0 bases, and 4 bases had no gene match. The germline V gene has CDR1 LNHNV and CDR2 YYDKDF (reference sequence). This CDR3 comprises 16 residues. The CDR3 reads CATSRDRTGTNSPLHF. The DNA for the CDR3 is TGTGCCACCAGCAGAGACCGGACAGGGACTAATTCACCCCTCCACTTT.

The V gene is TRBV11-2, the J gene TRBJ2-1; D gene ambiguous. This CDR3 has 15 residues. The ends were cut back, 5 bases at V and 6 bases at J, with 17 bases in the middle. Germline V gene lookup returns CDR1 SGHAT and CDR2 FQNNGV. For the CDR3, the DNA is TGTGCCAGCAGCCCCGTCGTTTGGGGAAGCAATGAGCAGTTCTTC. Translation gives CASSPVVWGSNEQFF.

The chain combines TRBV14 with TRBJ2-7; TRBD1 agrees at 8 bases. Losses at the gene ends were 6 bases for V and 2 bases for J; bases not matched to a gene: 6. The CDR3 runs 14 residues. CDR1 is SGHDN and CDR2 is FVKESK in the germline V gene. The chain's CDR3 is CASRPGTGPYEQYF. As DNA, the CDR3 is TGTGCCAGCAGACCCGGGACAGGCCCCTACGAGCAGTACTTC.

This chain joins TRBV5-1 and TRBJ2-5; 7 bases are shared with TRBD2. The CDR3 totals 16 residues. V was pared by 0 bases and J by 5 bases, with 10 bases of the junction left unmatched. Germline lookup yields CDR1 SGHRS and CDR2 YFSETQ. Here the CDR3 reads CASSLGSGGGAETQYF. CDR3 coding DNA: TGCGCCAGCAGCTTGGGGTCGGGCGGGGGTGCTGAGACCCAGTACTTC.

The chain couples TRBV6-5 to TRBJ1-2; D remains unclear. Between the trimmed V and J ends, which lost 6 bases and 3 bases, there was a span of 2 bases. CDR1 and CDR2 from the germline V gene are MNHEY and SVGAGI. The CDR3 totals 10 residues. The DNA for the CDR3 is TGTGCCAGCAGGGACTATGGCTACACCTTC. Its translation: CASRDYGYTF.